This T cell receptor (beta chain) was recovered during a study of tumor and adjacent non-tumor tissue in lung cancer. TCRbeta libraries were built with three rounds of nested PCR, modified from ARM-PCR. TCRdb reprocessed the multiplex PCR reads with MiXCR, giving one entry per CDR3 protein. In the table there are over 100,000 distinct CDR3 sequences, about 64% of which are singletons. The template was RNA from unsorted bulk tissue. This non-tumor lung sample came from over 3 cm beyond the tumor edge. General study results and limits: Shorter survival was associated with higher TCR diversity in tumors.

Germline loops: CDR1 MNHEY, CDR2 SVGAGI. The CDR3 covers 16 residues. Comments on this clonotype: Its target is not known. A read error may produce the germline difference seen at one junction end.

The chain joins TRBV6-5 to TRBJ1-2, with D possibly being TRBD1 (6 bases). The specimen sequenced was distant non-tumor lung tissue. This sequence was found in a man aged 55 to 70 with non-small cell lung cancer. The CDR3 DNA reads TGTGCCAGCAGTTACTCAGGACAGCGATTTAACAATGGCTACACCTTC. As protein: CASSYSGQRFNNGYTF.